Included here is one T cell receptor (beta chain) sequence, with context. The target of this receptor is not known. Per-nucleotide qualities are absent, and no much larger clonotype sits a single base away. The germline V gene supplies CDR1 SGHVS and CDR2 FNYEAQ. V is trimmed back by 5 bases and J by 13 bases, and the junction contains 9 bases that no gene match accounts for. Inclusive of the bounding cysteine and phenylalanine, the CDR3 is 13 residues long. Just CDR3 DNA is preserved here, 39 bases in frame from base 1. The data originate from a study of identical twins (dated by TCRdb to the mid-2010s). For the study in its entirety: To test whether fetal clonotypes persist, the study used deep sequencing on TCR alpha and beta repertoires from monozygotic twins, unrelated adults of various ages, and cord blood. To rule out contamination, the twin experiments were replicated at different times with different library preparation protocols.

The investigation overall reported the following: Zero-insertion analyses could be partly confounded by invariant T cells such as MAIT and iNKT, though diverse VJ usage argued against such confounding for most clonotypes. Because the same donors could not be followed over many years, the conclusions relied on cross-sectional statistical analysis. In monozygotic twins, recombination models systematically underestimated out-of-frame TCR alpha sharing, but the models matched the sharing seen between unrelated individuals. Abundant cord blood beta clonotypes had fewer insertions, young adult naive repertoires showed a similar but weaker trend, and memory repertoires showed no such trend. In beta out-of-frame sequences, excess twin sharing was weaker, because having fewer shared sequences lowered the signal-to-noise ratio. Compared with coincidental sharing between unrelated individuals, out-of-frame TCR alpha sequences shared between twins showed an excess of sequences with low generation probability.

The method was 5' RACE. The reads were generated on an Illumina HiSeq 2000. Template switching added a universal primer binding site, and the final cDNA carried a unique molecular identifier that allowed TCR cDNA molecules to be counted accurately. Specific primers in the conserved constant-segment region were used to synthesize first-strand cDNA for the TCR alpha and beta chains. To control for contamination, every cDNA library was double barcoded, receiving both a SMART-Mk sample barcode and Illumina barcodes. TruSeq adapter sequences and Illumina sample barcodes were added in two successive PCR steps. Sequencing of the TCR alpha and beta cDNA libraries was done on the Illumina HiSeq platform using custom primers. As for the original processing: Unique molecular identifiers were extracted from raw reads with MiGEC, and CDR3 positions were determined with MiXCR. Recombination models were inferred per individual with the repgenHMM and IGoR tools using an EM algorithm. Shared clonotypes were analyzed with the tcR package in R, and sharing was normalized by the product of cloneset sizes. Out-of-frame nonproductive sequences were analyzed to study raw recombination free of thymic and clonal selection effects. TCRdb cleaned the public reads at Q25 with fastp, built clones with MiXCR and kept in-frame beta chains. Merged by CDR3 protein, the rows form single entries marked with the most common genes and DNA. V and J calls and clone size were set by TCRdb, not the authors. Across this sample there are roughly 690,000 distinct CDR3 sequences, with 21% seen only once. Around 4.4% of the sample lies in the top ten.

Only healthy Caucasian donors were included. The twin cohort comprised three pairs of female monozygotic twins, all aged about 18 to 30 years. Peripheral blood mononuclear cells were the source from which RNA for the TCR libraries was isolated. The data were also submitted as part of a second study, on T cells expressing NK-cell markers. In that second paper, the authors write: Three sorted T-cell subsets (CD3+CD56+NKG2C+, CD3+CD56+NKG2C- and CD3+CD56-NKG2C+) from seven to nine donors had their TCR beta-chain repertoires profiled. Of the eight sequenced donors, seven were found to be HCMV-seropositive and one was found to be HCMV-seronegative. In several experiments an anti-gammadeltaTCR antibody was added to restrict sorting to alphabetaTCR-expressing T cells. In over 5 donors, the dominant CD3+CD56+NKG2C+ clonotypes were among the top 10 CD8+ clonotypes and accounted for about 1.0-7.5% of CD8+ T cells. Those dominant clonotypes were again the most abundant among CD3+CD56-NKG2C+ cells in a handful of donors, at about 28.3-65%. It remained unclear whether the expanded NKG2C-expressing T cell clones were specific for HCMV antigens. The eight sequenced donors were randomly selected healthy volunteers, three men and five women. HCMV serostatus was determined by detecting HCMV-specific IgG in serum with a commercial ELISA kit. Bulk peripheral blood T-cell repertoires were additionally sequenced from unsorted PBMC for roughly six donors. MIGEC was used to demultiplex reads and group reads by UMI, and MiTCR was used to assemble and quantify clonotypes. To remove erroneous sequences, TCR cDNA sequences were retained only when supported by two or more reads. The tcR package was used for downstream repertoire analysis, and clonotypes were matched across fractions by CDR3 nucleotide sequence plus V segment. Antigen specificity was annotated against VDJdb with VDJmatch, allowing one amino acid substitution in CDR3.

The specimen was PBMCs. This receptor was taken from a woman in her late teens or twenties in good health. The V and J segments used are TRBV7-6 and TRBJ2-4, with 9 bases matching TRBD1. The CDR3 has the sequence CASSPRQGGTQYF. The nucleotides read TGTGCCAGCAGCCCCAGACAGGGGGGTACCCAGTACTTC.